The 24 T cell receptor beta chains below all came from one sample that was sequenced in a study of cytomegalovirus exposure and HLA in healthy donors. Using immunoSEQ multiplex PCR, the repertoire was profiled, and TCRdb retains in-frame clones only, with some absent. The sample has roughly 300,000 clones, about nine tenths seen once. Sequenced sample: PBMCs. The receptors here all came from a woman in her thirties in good health and CMV-seropositive.

CDR3 region: CASSVEGRYSDEQYF. CDR3 nucleotide sequence: TGTGCCAGCAGCGTAGAGGGCAGGTATTCTGACGAGCAGTACTTC. The gene calls are TRBV9 and TRBJ2-7; D unclear. The CDR3 sequence is 15 residues long. Per the germline V gene, CDR1 is SGDLS and CDR2 is YYNGEE. The ends were cut back, 0 bases at V and 5 bases at J, with 15 bases in the middle. Using reference TRBV9 and TRBJ2-7 for the parts outside the CDR3, the full variable domain is DSGVTQTPKHLITATGQRVTLRCSPRSGDLSVYWYQQSLDQGLQFLIQYYNGEERAKGNILERFSAQQFPDLHSELNLSSLELGDSALYFCASSVEGRYSDEQYFGPGTRLTVT.

The V and J genes are TRBV7-9 and TRBJ2-7, with 7 nucleotides matching TRBD1. The ends lost 5 bases at V and 5 bases at J; junction bases unmatched: 3. The V gene's germline CDR1 is SEHNR and CDR2 FQNEAQ (reference sequence). The CDR3 spans 12 residues. CDR3 region: CASSQTGNEQYF. CDR3 nucleotides: TGTGCCAGCAGCCAGACAGGGAACGAGCAGTACTTC.

This rearrangement joins TRBV20-1 to TRBJ1-2; D gene ambiguous. The germline CDR1 and CDR2 sequences are DFQATT and SNEGSKA (reference sequence). The V gene lost 2 bases and the J gene lost 4 bases, with 5 bases spanning the gap. This CDR3 has 11 amino acids. In nucleotides, the CDR3 is TGCAGTGCTAGACAGGCCTATGGCTACACCTTC. It encodes CSARQAYGYTF.

V gene TRBV5-1 combines with J gene TRBJ1-1; TRBD1 aligns across 7 bases. The CDR3 is 14 residues long. With V trimmed by 4 bases and J by 1 base, 4 bases remained unmatched. Per germline, CDR1 SGHRS and CDR2 YFSETQ. This CDR3 reads CASSQTGRNTEAFF. The CDR3 coding sequence is TGCGCCAGCAGCCAGACAGGGAGGAACACTGAAGCTTTCTTT.

On this clone itself: This sample includes further DNA sequences coding for the same CDR3. The chain is built from TRBV9 and TRBJ1-1; D is unresolved. Trimming left V 4 bases short and J 5 bases short, with 12 bases between. This CDR3 contains 13 residues. Germline V gives CDR1 SGDLS, CDR2 YYNGEE. The DNA of the CDR3 is TGTGCCAGCAGCCTAGGTGCGGGGACTGAAGCTTTCTTT. As protein: CASSLGAGTEAFF.

J is TRBJ2-2 and V is TRBV5-1; unclear D gene. The V gene lost 4 bases and the J gene lost 4 bases, with 8 bases spanning the gap. The CDR3 covers 13 residues. Per the germline V gene, CDR1 is SGHRS and CDR2 is YFSETQ. The CDR3 DNA sequence: TGCGCCAGCAGCCAGGACGGCACCGGGGAGCTGTTTTTT. This translates into CASSQDGTGELFF.

This clone was seen a few times. V usage is TRBV5-3 and J usage is TRBJ1-6; D uncertain. TRBV5-3 is treated as an ORF (open reading frame) with a function not yet certain. CDR3 length: 13 residues. Trimming stripped 4 bases from V and 8 bases from J, with 10 bases between. CDR3 residues: CARSTTRDSPLHF. The CDR3 DNA follows: TGTGCCAGAAGCACCACCCGGGATTCACCCCTCCACTTT.

J is TRBJ1-1 and V is TRBV28; 9 bases line up with TRBD1. Germline-derived CDR1 and CDR2 are MDHEN and SYDVKM. The CDR3 has 12 amino acids. V shed 6 bases and J 11 bases; nucleotides not matched to a gene: 7. CDR3 residues: CASRQGAQKAFF. The CDR3 nucleotides are TGTGCCAGCAGACAGGGGGCTCAGAAGGCTTTCTTT.

Worth noting for this clone: The same CDR3 also results from other DNA sequences found in this sample. The chain joins TRBV9 to TRBJ2-3, with 7 positions matching TRBD2. The J segment lost 1 base and the V segment lost 0 bases, leaving 2 bases of the junction unmatched. Germline lookup yields CDR1 SGDLS and CDR2 YYNGEE. The CDR3 has 15 residues. The CDR3 is CASSVGRGGTDTQYF. CDR3 bases: TGTGCCAGCAGCGTAGGCCGGGGGGGCACAGATACGCAGTATTTT.

The chain joins TRBV5-1 to TRBJ1-4, with 8 positions matching TRBD1. The CDR3 spans 15 residues. J lost 7 bases, V lost 0 bases, and 5 bases had no gene match. Germline assignment: CDR1 SGHRS and CDR2 YFSETQ. The CDR3 here is CASSLGQGKGEKLFF. CDR3 sequence (DNA): TGCGCCAGCAGCTTGGGACAGGGGAAGGGTGAAAAACTGTTTTTT.

CDR3 sequence: CASSPQTGGNEKLFF. The CDR3 coding sequence is TGTGCCAGCTCACCTCAGACAGGGGGGAATGAAAAACTGTTTTTT. J is TRBJ1-4 and V is TRBV18, with 9 positions matching TRBD1. This CDR3 has 15 amino acids. The trim removed 3 bases at V and 5 bases at J, leaving 4 bases unmatched. The germline CDR1 and CDR2 sequences are KGHSH and LQKENI.

V usage is TRBV5-1 and J usage is TRBJ1-3, with D perhaps matching TRBD1 (5 bases). CDR1 and CDR2 (germline): SGHRS, YFSETQ. V lost 4 bases to trimming and J lost 0 bases, with 14 bases between them. The CDR3 length is 16 residues. CDR3 in DNA: TGCGCCAGCAGCCCCAACCAACAGGACTCTGGAAACACCATATATTTT. This translates into CASSPNQQDSGNTIYF. Based on the CDR3 plus reference TRBV5-1 and TRBJ1-3, the full variable domain is KAGVTQTPRYLIKTRGQQVTLSCSPISGHRSVSWYQQTPGQGLQFLFEYFSETQRNKGNFPGRFSGRQFSNSRSEMNVSTLELGDSALYLCASSPNQQDSGNTIYFGEGSWLTVV.

This chain connects TRBV4-3 to TRBJ2-2; D is undetermined. Germline CDR1 is LGHNA and CDR2 is YSLEER. The CDR3 is 15 residues long. V shed 3 bases and J shed 1 base, with 9 bases lying between them. CDR3 DNA: TGCGCCAGCAGCCAGCTCACGGTGAACACCGGGGAGCTGTTTTTT. Protein: CASSQLTVNTGELFF.

This clone was seen once. J is TRBJ2-7 and V is TRBV13; weak D call: TRBD2 (6 bases). V was shortened by 5 bases and J by 0 bases, with 17 bases between the two germline ends. Germline CDR1 PRHDT, CDR2 FYEKMQ (reference sequence). The CDR3 spans 16 residues. The DNA of the CDR3 is TGTGCCAGCAGCCCCCCTCCGGGACTCCCCTCCTACGAGCAGTACTTC. Amino acid sequence: CASSPPPGLPSYEQYF.

Only a few counts were recorded for this clone. This chain links TRBV5-5 with TRBJ1-6; D may be TRBD1 (5 bases). Trimming left V 0 bases short and J 9 bases short, with 10 bases between. Germline V CDR1 and CDR2: SGHKS, YYEKEE (reference sequence). The CDR3 has 14 amino acids. The CDR3: CASSLGQGSSPLHF. The DNA for the CDR3 is TGTGCCAGCAGCTTGGGCCAGGGAAGTTCACCCCTCCACTTT.

The rearrangement links TRBV7-9 to TRBJ2-6; D gene uncertain. The V end lost 5 bases, the J end lost 0 bases, and 14 bases lay between the germline ends. CDR3 length: 17 residues. The germline V gene encodes CDR1 SEHNR and CDR2 FQNEAQ (reference sequence). The CDR3 DNA sequence: TGTGCCAGCAGCCCGGTTGGCGCACACTCTGGGGCCAACGTCCTGACTTTC. Amino acid sequence: CASSPVGAHSGANVLTF.

The chain uses TRBV25-1 and TRBJ1-2; no clear D gene. Germline CDR1 is MGHDK and CDR2 is SYGVNS. V lost 1 base to trimming and J lost 4 bases, with 10 bases between them. The CDR3 has 14 amino acids. The CDR3 region has the DNA TGTGCCAGCAGTGAATCCCCAATTTCCTATGGCTACACCTTC. This sequence encodes CASSESPISYGYTF.

This clone was observed once. The gene calls are TRBV7-2 and TRBJ2-1, with D perhaps TRBD2 (5 bases). The CDR3 has 14 amino acids. Per germline, CDR1 SGHTA and CDR2 FQGNSA. V lost 5 bases and J 12 bases, leaving 20 bases between the germline ends. CDR3 sequence: CASSRDVTDRGQFF. The CDR3 bases are TGTGCCAGCAGCCGGGATGTCACCGACCGGGGGCAGTTCTTC.

The CDR3 DNA reads TGTGCCAGCAGTGATGGGACAGGGGGCAATGAGCAGTTCTTC. Translation: CASSDGTGGNEQFF. The V gene is TRBV6-4, the J gene TRBJ2-1; 11 nucleotides line up with TRBD1. V shed 3 bases and J 6 bases; nucleotides not matched to a gene: 1. This CDR3 comprises 14 residues. Germline assignment: CDR1 MRHNA and CDR2 SNTAGT.

This clone was detected only once. Other DNA sequences in the sample encode the same CDR3. The chain recombines TRBV5-1 with TRBJ1-4; D gene ambiguous. The CDR3 covers 13 residues. Trimming left V 0 bases short and J 0 bases short, with 0 bases between. Per germline, CDR1 SGHRS and CDR2 YFSETQ. The CDR3 nucleotides are TGCGCCAGCAGCTTGGCAACTAATGAAAAACTGTTTTTT. Residues: CASSLATNEKLFF. The variable domain in full, completed from reference TRBV5-1 and TRBJ1-4, reads KAGVTQTPRYLIKTRGQQVTLSCSPISGHRSVSWYQQTPGQGLQFLFEYFSETQRNKGNFPGRFSGRQFSNSRSEMNVSTLELGDSALYLCASSLATNEKLFFGSGTQLSVL.

The gene calls are TRBV19 and TRBJ1-2; D perhaps matches TRBD1 (6 bases). V was pared by 3 bases and J by 6 bases, with 8 bases between. The CDR3 has 12 residues. Germline CDR1 LNHDA, CDR2 SQIVND (reference sequence). The CDR3 region is CASSMGADGYTF. DNA for the CDR3: TGTGCCAGTAGTATGGGGGCGGATGGCTACACCTTC.

The count of this clone is one. J is TRBJ2-7 and V is TRBV6-5; 9 bases are shared with TRBD2. J gave up 7 bases and V 6 bases, and 13 bases lay outside the gene matches. Germline lookup yields CDR1 MNHEY and CDR2 SVGAGI. The CDR3 totals 15 residues. The DNA for the CDR3 is TGTGCCAGCAGAGAGCTTAGCGGGAGATCGGGTGAGCAGTACTTC. It encodes CASRELSGRSGEQYF.

V gene TRBV2 combines with J gene TRBJ1-1, with D tentatively TRBD1 (5 bases). The germline V gene encodes CDR1 SNHLY and CDR2 FYNNEI. V shed 0 bases and J shed 10 bases, with 9 bases lying between them. The CDR3 has 12 residues. DNA for the CDR3: TGTGCCAGCAGTGAAGCAGGGGAGGGAGCTTTCTTT. Residues: CASSEAGEGAFF.

The rearrangement uses TRBV5-1 and TRBJ2-7, with 8 positions matching TRBD2. The germline V gene has CDR1 SGHRS and CDR2 YFSETQ. Trimming took 4 bases from V and 3 from J; bases not matched to a gene: 6. The CDR3 is 14 amino acids. DNA for the CDR3: TGCGCCAGCAGCGAATTAGCGGGGAGCTACGAGCAGTACTTC. This sequence encodes CASSELAGSYEQYF.